Listed here are 13 T cell receptor beta chains from one sample, sequenced in a study of regulatory T cells in long-lasting Graves disease. HTBI primers from iRepertoire and Arm-PCR of CDR3 regions yielded the TCR beta libraries. Via MiXCR, TCRdb re-called the multiplex PCR reads, giving one row per CDR3 protein. The data contain approximately 470,000 distinct CDR3 sequences, 20% of them singletons. Time point denoted: persistent/refractory GD, antithyroid drugs over 5 years with positive TRAb. There was RNA extracted from PBMCs, and the TCR library was made from it. The sequencing here drew on peripheral blood mononuclear cells (PBMCs), taken when the disease was refractory, from a patient treated with antithyroid drugs. These receptors were taken from a female donor with Graves disease.

This chain uses TRBV28 with TRBJ1-4; no clear D. CDR1 is MDHEN and CDR2 is SYDVKM in the germline V gene. This CDR3 comprises 15 residues. The V and J ends lost 2 bases and 4 bases respectively, with 11 bases between them. Written as DNA, the CDR3 is TGTGCCAGCAGTTTAGGAGCGGCTATTAATGAAAAACTGTTTTTT. This translates into CASSLGAAINEKLFF.

The V gene is TRBV2, the J gene TRBJ2-1, with D unresolved. V lost 8 bases to trimming and J lost 0 bases, with 8 bases between them. CDR1 and CDR2 (germline): SNHLY, FYNNEI. CDR3 size: 13 residues. The CDR3 DNA sequence: TGTGCCAGCTCAGCTAGCTCCTACAATGAGCAGTTCTTC. It yields the protein CASSASSYNEQFF. The full variable domain, its missing parts supplied by reference TRBV2 and TRBJ2-1, is EPEVTQTPSHQVTQMGQEVILRCVPISNHLYFYWYRQILGQKVEFLVSFYNNEISEKSEIFDDQFSVERPDGSNFTLKIRSTKLEDSAMYFCASSASSYNEQFFGPGTRLTVL.

This clonotype has at least ten counts. The rearrangement uses TRBV28 and TRBJ1-5; the D gene is possibly TRBD1 (5 bases). Looked up from germline, CDR1 is MDHEN and CDR2 is SYDVKM. This CDR3 contains 17 residues. With 5 bases removed from V and 7 bases from J, the gap between germline ends came to 24 bases. CDR3 amino acids: CASSQFGAQGIAQPQHF. CDR3 DNA: TGTGCCAGCAGTCAGTTCGGGGCCCAGGGAATCGCGCAGCCCCAGCATTTT.

This clonotype has a handful of counts. V is TRBV4-1 and J is TRBJ2-7; D remains ambiguous. Germline V gene sequence: CDR1 MGHRA, CDR2 YSYEKL. CDR3 length equals 14 residues. Trimming removed 1 base at V and 0 bases at J, with 7 bases between. The CDR3 sequence: CASSQGPSSYEQYF. As DNA, the CDR3 is TGCGCCAGCAGCCAAGGACCTAGCTCCTACGAGCAGTACTTC.

On this clonotype: Germline is not matched at one junction end, which may reflect a read error. The V gene is TRBV2, the J gene TRBJ1-1, with a possible D match to TRBD1 (6 bases). Germline CDR1 SNHLY, CDR2 FYNNEI. The CDR3 runs 14 residues. The CDR3 loop is CANNLGIRGTEDFF. In nucleotides, the CDR3 is TGTGCCAACAACCTTGGGATCAGGGGCACTGAAGATTTCTTT. Full variable domain (outside the CDR3, taken from reference TRBV2 and TRBJ1-1): EPEVTQTPSHQVTQMGQEVILRCVPISNHLYFYWYRQILGQKVEFLVSFYNNEISEKSEIFDDQFSVERPDGSNFTLKIRSTKLEDSAMYFCANNLGIRGTEDFFGQGTRLTVV.

The J gene is TRBJ2-7, the V gene TRBV5-1, with D unresolved. Germline V CDR1 and CDR2: SGHRS, YFSETQ. Deletions cut 0 bases from V and 5 bases from J, with 12 bases between. This CDR3 is 14 amino acids long. This CDR3 is CASSLGRLTNEQYF. CDR3 nucleotide sequence: TGCGCCAGCAGCTTGGGAAGATTAACCAACGAGCAGTACTTC.

The chain has TRBV7-3 and TRBJ2-1; either TRBD1 or TRBD2 may fit D (7 bases each). V lost 5 bases, J lost 4 bases, and 12 bases lay in between. The CDR3 loop spans 14 amino acids. CDR1 is SGHTA and CDR2 is FQGTGA in the germline V gene. CDR3 sequence (DNA): TGTGCCAGCAGCCAGGGGGGGGGTTACAATGAGCAGTTCTTC. Translated, it gives CASSQGGGYNEQFF.

The chain combines TRBV5-1 with TRBJ1-3; no clear D. Trimming shortened V by 0 bases and J by 0 bases, and 13 bases separated the two germline ends. This CDR3 comprises 17 residues. Germline V gives CDR1 SGHRS, CDR2 YFSETQ. CDR3: CASSLVADRSSGNTIYF. The DNA for the CDR3 is TGCGCCAGCAGCTTGGTGGCAGATCGAAGCTCTGGAAACACCATATATTTT.

The chain carries TRBV24-1 and TRBJ2-1, with D perhaps being TRBD1 or TRBD2 (6 bases each). Germline V gene sequence: CDR1 KGHDR, CDR2 SFDVKD. Trimming removed 1 base from V and 8 bases from J, with 14 bases in between. The CDR3 loop spans 15 amino acids. CDR3 in DNA: TGTGCCACCAGTGATTTCGGGGGCGGAAAGGATGAGCAGTTCTTC. Translated: CATSDFGGGKDEQFF.

V usage is TRBV7-9 and J usage is TRBJ2-5, with D perhaps matching TRBD1 (5 bases). Germline-derived CDR1 and CDR2 are SEHNR and FQNEAQ (reference sequence). Trimming shortened V by 1 base and J by 3 bases, and 9 bases separated the two germline ends. The length of the CDR3 is 14 residues. The CDR3 is CASSLVLREETQYF. In nucleotides, the CDR3 is TGTGCCAGCAGCTTAGTTCTCAGGGAAGAGACCCAGTACTTC.

This chain joins TRBV30 and TRBJ2-1; D is perhaps TRBD1 (5 bases). CDR1 GTSNPN and CDR2 SVGIG come from the germline V gene (reference sequence). With 4 bases removed from V and 8 bases from J, the gap between germline ends came to 21 bases. The CDR3 is 15 amino acids. CDR3 sequence: CAWNPGPKVGYEQFF. The CDR3 bases are TGTGCCTGGAATCCAGGGCCAAAGGTCGGCTATGAGCAGTTCTTC.

J is TRBJ2-5 and V is TRBV3-1; TRBD2 matches 7 bases. V lost 7 bases, J lost 2 bases, and 16 bases stayed unmatched. Germline values: CDR1 LGHDT, CDR2 YNNKEL (reference sequence). The CDR3 runs 17 residues. The CDR3 reads CASTSRGSGSRQETQYF. The CDR3 DNA reads as TGTGCCAGCACCTCCCGGGGTAGCGGGTCTCGTCAAGAGACCCAGTACTTC.

This clonotype has more than one count but fewer than ten. The chain links TRBV5-5 to TRBJ1-4; possibly TRBD1 for D (5 bases). The V end lost 0 bases, the J end lost 1 base, and 13 bases lay between the germline ends. CDR1 is SGHKS and CDR2 is YYEKEE in the germline V gene (reference sequence). The CDR3 length is 17 residues. CDR3 protein: CASSLAVAGQTNEKLFF. The CDR3 bases are TGTGCCAGCAGCTTGGCCGTGGCAGGGCAAACTAATGAAAAACTGTTTTTT.